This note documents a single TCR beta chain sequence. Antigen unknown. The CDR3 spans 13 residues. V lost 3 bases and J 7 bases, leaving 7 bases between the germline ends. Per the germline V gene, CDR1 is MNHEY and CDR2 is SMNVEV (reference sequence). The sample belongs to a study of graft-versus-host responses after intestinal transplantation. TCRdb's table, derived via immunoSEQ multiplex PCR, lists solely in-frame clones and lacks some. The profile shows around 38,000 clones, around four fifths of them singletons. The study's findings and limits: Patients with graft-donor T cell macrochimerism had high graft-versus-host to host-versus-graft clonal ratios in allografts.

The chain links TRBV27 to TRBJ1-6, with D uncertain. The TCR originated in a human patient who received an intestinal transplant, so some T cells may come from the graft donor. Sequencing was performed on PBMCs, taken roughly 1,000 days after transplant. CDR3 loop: CASSFGVNSPLHF. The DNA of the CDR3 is TGTGCCAGCAGTTTCGGGGTCAATTCACCCCTCCACTTT.